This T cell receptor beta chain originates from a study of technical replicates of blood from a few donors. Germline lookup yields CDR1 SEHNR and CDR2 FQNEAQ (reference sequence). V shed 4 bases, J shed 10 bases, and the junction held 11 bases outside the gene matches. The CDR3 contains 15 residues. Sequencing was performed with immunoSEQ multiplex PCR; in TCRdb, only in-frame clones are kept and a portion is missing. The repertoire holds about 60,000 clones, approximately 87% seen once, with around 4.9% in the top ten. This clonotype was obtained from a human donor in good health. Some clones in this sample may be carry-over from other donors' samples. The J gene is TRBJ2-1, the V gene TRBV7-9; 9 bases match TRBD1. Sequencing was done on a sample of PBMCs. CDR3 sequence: CASSSRDRANLEQFF. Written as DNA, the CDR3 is TGTGCCAGCAGCTCCCGGGACAGGGCTAATCTCGAGCAGTTCTTC.